This T cell receptor (beta chain) emerged from a study of blood T cell repertoires in COVID-19. As for the study in general: Acute and convalescent COVID-19 samples came from the United States, Italy and Spain. PBMCs, B-cell-depleted T cells, or T cells provided the cDNA or gDNA that made up the material.

CDR3 length: 15 amino acids. Trimming stripped 0 bases from V and 2 bases from J, with 6 bases between. Germline loops: CDR1 SGHTS, CDR2 YDEGEE. Per the authors' pipeline: Amplification with reference gene primers provided the estimates of nucleated cell counts. Clones were read by immunoSEQ multiplex PCR, and TCRdb kept only the in-frame ones, dropping some. That table gives V, J and clone size, and the DNA gave D and trimming. The data hold around 99,000 clones, with around nine tenths observed a single time. Sequencing was carried out using peripheral blood. This TCR was recovered from a woman in her twenties or thirties with acute or convalescent COVID-19. The rearrangement joins TRBV5-8 to TRBJ2-6; tentative D call: TRBD1 (6 bases). The CDR3 coding sequence is TGTGCCAGCAGCTTGGACAGGGCTGGGGCCAACGTCCTGACTTTC. Amino acid sequence: CASSLDRAGANVLTF.